This TCR beta chain was recorded in a study of identifying expanded T cells in peripheral blood. CDR1 and CDR2 from the germline V gene are SGHVS and FNYEAQ. CDR3 length: 17 residues. V gave up 4 bases and J gave up 3 bases; unmatched junction bases: 11. Sequencing was performed with immunoSEQ multiplex PCR; in TCRdb, only in-frame clones are kept and a portion is missing. Here the sample spans about 100,000 clones, 80% to 90% being singletons. General study results and limits: Differentially abundant clones: about 1.3 between replicates, 16.4 at approximately 13 days, roughly 18 at four. Variance in clone template counts between roughly two-week samples significantly increased with total template count across all healthy donors.

Healthy donors had no documented immune events, such as infections, while sampled. As concerns this clone: Its antigen is unidentified.

The chain couples TRBV7-6 to TRBJ1-4, with TRBD1 identical over 7 bases. This receptor was taken from a person aged 18 to 69 in good health. What was sequenced was blood. CDR3 region: CASSSPADRESNEKLFF. The DNA of the CDR3 is TGTGCCAGCAGCTCCCCGGCCGACAGGGAGTCTAATGAAAAACTGTTTTTT. The whole variable domain, remainder taken from reference TRBV7-6 and TRBJ1-4, is GAGVSQSPRYKVTKRGQDVALRCDPISGHVSLYWYRQALGQGPEFLTYFNYEAQQDKSGLPNDRFSAERPEGSISTLTIQRTEQRDSAMYRCASSSPADRESNEKLFFGSGTQLSVL.